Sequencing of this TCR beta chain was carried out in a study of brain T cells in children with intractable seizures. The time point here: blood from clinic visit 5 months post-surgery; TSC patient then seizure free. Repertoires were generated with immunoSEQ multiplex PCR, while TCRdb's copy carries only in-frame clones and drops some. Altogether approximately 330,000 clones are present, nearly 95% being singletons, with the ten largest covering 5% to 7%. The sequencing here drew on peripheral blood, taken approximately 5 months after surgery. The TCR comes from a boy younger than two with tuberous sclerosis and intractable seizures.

This CDR3 is CASSLRDRGDEQYF. As DNA, the CDR3 is TGTGCCAGCAGCCTCCGGGACAGGGGAGACGAGCAGTACTTC. This sequence joins TRBV3-1 (or the pseudogene TRBV3-2) and TRBJ2-7, with TRBD1 matching 10 bases. The V and J ends lost 4 bases and 5 bases, in that order; junction bases with no gene match: 5. This CDR3 is built from 14 residues. CDR1 is LGHDT and CDR2 is YNNKEL in the germline V gene (reference sequence).